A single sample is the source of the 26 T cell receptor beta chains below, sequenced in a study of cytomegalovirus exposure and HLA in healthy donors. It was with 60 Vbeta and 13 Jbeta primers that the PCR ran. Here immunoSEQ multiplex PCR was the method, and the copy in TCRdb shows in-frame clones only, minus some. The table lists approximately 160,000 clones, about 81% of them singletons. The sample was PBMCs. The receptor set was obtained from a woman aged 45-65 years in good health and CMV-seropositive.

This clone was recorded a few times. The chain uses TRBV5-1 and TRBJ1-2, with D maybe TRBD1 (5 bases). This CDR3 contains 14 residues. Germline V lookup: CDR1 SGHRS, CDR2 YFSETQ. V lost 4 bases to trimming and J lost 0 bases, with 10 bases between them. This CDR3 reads CASSLQTANYGYTF. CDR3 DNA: TGCGCCAGCAGCCTTCAGACAGCTAACTATGGCTACACCTTC.

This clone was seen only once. CDR3 protein: CASKQRGSVIEKLFF. The CDR3, as DNA: TGTGCCAGCAAACAAAGGGGAAGTGTAATCGAAAAACTGTTTTTT. The chain joins TRBV5-8 to TRBJ1-4, with D perhaps TRBD1 (5 bases). Per the germline V gene, CDR1 is SGHTS and CDR2 is YDEGEE. The CDR3 has 15 residues. Trimming removed 6 bases at V and 8 bases at J, with 20 bases between.

In DNA form, the CDR3 reads TGTGCCAGCACCCGGACAGGGGAAGAGACCCAGTACTTC. Amino acids: CASTRTGEETQYF. J is TRBJ2-5 and V is TRBV2; TRBD1 agrees at 9 bases. There are 13 residues in the CDR3. Trimming took 7 bases from V and 3 from J; bases not matched to a gene: 3. Germline loops: CDR1 SNHLY, CDR2 FYNNEI.

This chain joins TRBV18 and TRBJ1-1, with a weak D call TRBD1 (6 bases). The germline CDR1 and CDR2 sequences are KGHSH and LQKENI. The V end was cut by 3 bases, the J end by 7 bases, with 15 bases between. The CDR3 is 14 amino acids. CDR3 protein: CASSPVEGEGEAFF. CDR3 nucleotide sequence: TGTGCCAGCTCACCTGTCGAGGGGGAGGGTGAAGCTTTCTTT.

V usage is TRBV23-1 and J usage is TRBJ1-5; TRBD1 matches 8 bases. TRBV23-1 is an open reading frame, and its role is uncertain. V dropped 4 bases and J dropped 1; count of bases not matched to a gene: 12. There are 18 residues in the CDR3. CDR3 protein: CASSPWTGFSRSNQPQHF. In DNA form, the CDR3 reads TGCGCCAGCAGTCCTTGGACAGGGTTTAGCAGGAGCAATCAGCCCCAGCATTTT.

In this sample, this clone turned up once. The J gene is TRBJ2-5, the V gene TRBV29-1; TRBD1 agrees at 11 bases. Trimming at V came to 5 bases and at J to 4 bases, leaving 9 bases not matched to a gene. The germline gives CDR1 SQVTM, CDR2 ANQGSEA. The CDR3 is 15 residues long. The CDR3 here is CSVKAGTGGGETQYF. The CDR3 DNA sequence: TGCAGCGTTAAGGCCGGGACAGGGGGGGGAGAGACCCAGTACTTC.

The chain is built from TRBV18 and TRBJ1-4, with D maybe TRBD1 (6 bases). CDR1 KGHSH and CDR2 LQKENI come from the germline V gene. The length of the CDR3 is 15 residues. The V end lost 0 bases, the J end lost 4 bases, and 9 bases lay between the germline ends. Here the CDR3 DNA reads TGTGCCAGCTCACCACCGGGGGCCCTTAATGAAAAACTGTTTTTT. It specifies CASSPPGALNEKLFF. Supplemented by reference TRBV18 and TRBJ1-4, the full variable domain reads NAGVMQNPRHLVRRRGQEARLRCSPMKGHSHVYWYRQLPEEGLKFMVYLQKENIIDESGMPKERFSAEFPKEGPSILRIQQVVRGDSAAYFCASSPPGALNEKLFFGSGTQLSVL.

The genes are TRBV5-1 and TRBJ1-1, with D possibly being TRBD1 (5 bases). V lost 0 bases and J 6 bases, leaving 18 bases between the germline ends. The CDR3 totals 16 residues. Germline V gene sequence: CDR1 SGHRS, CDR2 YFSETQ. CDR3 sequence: CASSLVGTAGDPEAFF. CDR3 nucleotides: TGCGCCAGCAGCTTGGTGGGGACGGCGGGAGATCCTGAAGCTTTCTTT.

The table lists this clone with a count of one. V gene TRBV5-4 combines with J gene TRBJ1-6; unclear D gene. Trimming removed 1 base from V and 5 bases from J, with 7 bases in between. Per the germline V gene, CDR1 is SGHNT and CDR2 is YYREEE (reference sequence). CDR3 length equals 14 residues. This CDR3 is CASSLLHDNSPLHF. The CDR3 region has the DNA TGTGCCAGCAGCTTGTTACATGATAATTCACCCCTCCACTTT.

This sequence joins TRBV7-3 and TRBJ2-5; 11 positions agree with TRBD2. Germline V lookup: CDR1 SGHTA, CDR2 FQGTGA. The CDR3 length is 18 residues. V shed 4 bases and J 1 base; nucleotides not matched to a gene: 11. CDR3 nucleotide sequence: TGTGCCAGCAGCTCCTCGCCCGGGACTAGCGGCATCCAAGAGACCCAGTACTTC. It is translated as CASSSSPGTSGIQETQYF.

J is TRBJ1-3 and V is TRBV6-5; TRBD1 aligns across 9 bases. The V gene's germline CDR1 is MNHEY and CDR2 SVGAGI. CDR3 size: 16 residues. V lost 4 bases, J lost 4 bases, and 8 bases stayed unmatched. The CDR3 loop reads CASSFLQGADGNTIYF. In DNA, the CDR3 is TGTGCCAGCAGTTTCTTACAGGGGGCGGACGGAAACACCATATATTTT.

The CDR3 sequence: CSVGDRGNTEAFF. DNA of the CDR3: TGCAGCGTTGGGGACAGGGGAAACACTGAAGCTTTCTTT. The V and J genes are TRBV29-1 and TRBJ1-1; TRBD1 agrees at 10 bases. Trimming at V came to 4 bases and at J to 2 bases, leaving 1 base not matched to a gene. Germline assignment: CDR1 SQVTM and CDR2 ANQGSEA. The CDR3 runs to 13 residues.

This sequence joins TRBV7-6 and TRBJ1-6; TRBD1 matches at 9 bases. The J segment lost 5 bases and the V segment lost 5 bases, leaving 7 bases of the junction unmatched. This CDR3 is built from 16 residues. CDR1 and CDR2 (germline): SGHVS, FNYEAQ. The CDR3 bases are TGTGCCAGCAGCGGCGGATACAGGGGGCATAATTCACCCCTCCACTTT. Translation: CASSGGYRGHNSPLHF.

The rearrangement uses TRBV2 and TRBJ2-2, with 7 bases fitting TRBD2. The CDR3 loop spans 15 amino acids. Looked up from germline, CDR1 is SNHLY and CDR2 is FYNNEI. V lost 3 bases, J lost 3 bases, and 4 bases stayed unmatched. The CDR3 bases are TGTGCCAGCAGTGATTGGGGGGGTGACACCGGGGAGCTGTTTTTT. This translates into CASSDWGGDTGELFF.

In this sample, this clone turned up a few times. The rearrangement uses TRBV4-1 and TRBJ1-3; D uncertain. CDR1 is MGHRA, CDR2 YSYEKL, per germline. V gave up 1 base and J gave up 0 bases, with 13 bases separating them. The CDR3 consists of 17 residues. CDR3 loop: CASSQVGGPYSGNTIYF. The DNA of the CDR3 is TGCGCCAGCAGCCAAGTAGGAGGGCCCTACTCTGGAAACACCATATATTTT.

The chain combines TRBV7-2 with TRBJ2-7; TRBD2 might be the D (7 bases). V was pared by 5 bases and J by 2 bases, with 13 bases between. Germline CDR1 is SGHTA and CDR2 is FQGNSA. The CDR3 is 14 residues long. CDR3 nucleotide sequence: TGTGCCAGCAGCGAGGGGGGGCTGGCCTACGAGCAGTACTTC. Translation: CASSEGGLAYEQYF.

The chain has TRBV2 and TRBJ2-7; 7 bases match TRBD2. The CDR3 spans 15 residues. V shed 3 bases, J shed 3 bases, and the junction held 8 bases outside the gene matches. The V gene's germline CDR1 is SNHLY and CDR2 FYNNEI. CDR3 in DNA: TGTGCCAGCAGTGACGGGAGGCTGGGCCGCTACGAGCAGTACTTC. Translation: CASSDGRLGRYEQYF.

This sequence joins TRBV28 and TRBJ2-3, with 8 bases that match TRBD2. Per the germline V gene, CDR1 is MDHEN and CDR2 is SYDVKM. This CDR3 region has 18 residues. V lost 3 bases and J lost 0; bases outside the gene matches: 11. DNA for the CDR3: TGTGCCAGCAGTTTGAGTAGGGGACTAGGGTCTAGCACAGATACGCAGTATTTT. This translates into CASSLSRGLGSSTDTQYF.

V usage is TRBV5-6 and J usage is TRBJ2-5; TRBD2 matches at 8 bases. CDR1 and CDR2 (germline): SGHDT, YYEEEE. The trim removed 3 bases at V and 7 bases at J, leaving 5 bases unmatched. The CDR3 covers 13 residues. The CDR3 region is CASSSPGGVTQYF. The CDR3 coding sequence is TGTGCCAGCAGCTCCCCCGGGGGGGTGACCCAGTACTTC.

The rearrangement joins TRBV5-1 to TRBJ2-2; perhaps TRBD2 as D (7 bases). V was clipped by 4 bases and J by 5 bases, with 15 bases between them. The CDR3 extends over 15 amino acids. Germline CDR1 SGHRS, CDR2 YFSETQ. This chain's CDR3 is CASSPGGLGTGELFF. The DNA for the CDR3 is TGCGCCAGCAGCCCCGGGGGGCTTGGTACCGGGGAGCTGTTTTTT.

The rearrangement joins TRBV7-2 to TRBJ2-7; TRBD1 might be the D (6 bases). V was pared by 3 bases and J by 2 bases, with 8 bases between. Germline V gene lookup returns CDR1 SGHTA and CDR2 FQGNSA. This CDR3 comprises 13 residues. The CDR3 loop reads CASSLDRTYEQYF. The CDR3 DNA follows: TGTGCCAGCAGCTTGGACAGAACCTACGAGCAGTACTTC.

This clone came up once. CDR3 coding DNA: TGTGCCAGTAGTCAACACCCGCCCGGAGACAATGAGCAGTTCTTC. It is translated as CASSQHPPGDNEQFF. The chain recombines TRBV19 with TRBJ2-1, with D unresolved. CDR3 size: 15 residues. Germline assignment: CDR1 LNHDA and CDR2 SQIVND (reference sequence). V gave up 5 bases and J gave up 5 bases, with 16 bases separating them.

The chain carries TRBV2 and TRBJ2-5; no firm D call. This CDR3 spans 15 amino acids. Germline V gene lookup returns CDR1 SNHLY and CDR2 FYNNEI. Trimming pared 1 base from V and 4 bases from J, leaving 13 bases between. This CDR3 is CASSEGVVGVETQYF. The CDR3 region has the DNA TGTGCCAGCAGTGAAGGAGTGGTGGGCGTAGAGACCCAGTACTTC.

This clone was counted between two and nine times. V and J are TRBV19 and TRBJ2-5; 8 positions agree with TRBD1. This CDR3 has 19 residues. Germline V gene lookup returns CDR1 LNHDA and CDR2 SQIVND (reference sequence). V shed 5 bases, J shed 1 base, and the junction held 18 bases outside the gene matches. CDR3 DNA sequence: TGTGCCAGTAGTGCCATTCACGGTGGGACAGGTTATTGCCAAGAGACCCAGTACTTC. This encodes CASSAIHGGTGYCQETQYF.

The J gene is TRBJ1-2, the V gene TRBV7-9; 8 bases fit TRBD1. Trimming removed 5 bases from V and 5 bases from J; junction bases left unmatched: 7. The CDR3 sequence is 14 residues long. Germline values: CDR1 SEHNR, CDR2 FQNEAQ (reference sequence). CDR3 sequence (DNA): TGTGCCAGCAGCCAAACACAGGGGGATTATGGCTACACCTTC. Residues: CASSQTQGDYGYTF.

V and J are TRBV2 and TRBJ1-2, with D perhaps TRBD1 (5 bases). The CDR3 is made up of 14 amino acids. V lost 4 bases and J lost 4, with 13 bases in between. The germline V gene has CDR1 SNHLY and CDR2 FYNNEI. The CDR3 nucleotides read TGTGCCAGCAGTGGACAGCTCCCGATCTATGGCTACACCTTC. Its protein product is CASSGQLPIYGYTF.